This passage covers 11 T cell receptor beta chains from one sample sequenced in a study of CD8 T cells in Susac syndrome. Random-hexamer reverse transcription was applied to roughly 0.5 to 1 ug RNA. MiXCR was run by TCRdb on the immunoSEQ multiplex PCR reads, yielding one entry per CDR3 protein. This table holds approximately 140,000 distinct CDR3 sequences, around 96% found once. Sequencing was carried out using CD4+ T cells from PBMCs. Source of these receptors: a human donor with multiple sclerosis.

V is TRBV28 and J is TRBJ2-5, with 7 bases fitting TRBD1. J lost 3 bases, V lost 4 bases, and 8 bases had no gene match. The CDR3 loop spans 15 amino acids. The germline V gene encodes CDR1 MDHEN and CDR2 SYDVKM. CDR3 region: CASSSRGTAKETQYF. In DNA form, the CDR3 reads TGTGCCAGCAGTTCGAGGGGGACAGCTAAAGAGACCCAGTACTTC.

The chain carries TRBV13 and TRBJ2-5; 13 bases agree with TRBD2. V lost 5 bases to trimming and J lost 6 bases; unmatched junction nucleotides: 9. From germline, CDR1 is PRHDT and CDR2 FYEKMQ (reference sequence). The CDR3 has 16 residues. CDR3 region: CASSARTSGSPKTQYF. The CDR3 region has the DNA TGTGCCAGCAGCGCTCGGACTAGCGGGAGTCCGAAGACCCAGTACTTC. Filled out from reference TRBV13 and TRBJ2-5, the complete variable domain reads AAGVIQSPRHLIKEKRETATLKCYPIPRHDTVYWYQQGPGQDPQFLISFYEKMQSDKGSIPDRFSAQQFSDYHSELNMSSLELGDSALYFCASSARTSGSPKTQYFGPGTRLLVL.

CDR3 nucleotide sequence: TGCAGTGCTAGAACCAGACTAGCGGGGGGAGATACGCAGTATTTT. Its protein is CSARTRLAGGDTQYF. The V call is TRBV20-1, the J call TRBJ2-3; 13 bases agree with TRBD2. The CDR3 extends over 15 amino acids. V gave up 2 bases and J gave up 5 bases; unmatched junction bases: 4. Germline V lookup: CDR1 DFQATT, CDR2 SNEGSKA (reference sequence).

In the case of this clonotype: One end of the junction varies from germline; a read error may be responsible. J is TRBJ2-2 and V is TRBV29-1; D gene uncertain. Germline assignment: CDR1 SQVTM and CDR2 ANQGSEA. The CDR3 is 12 residues long. As DNA, the CDR3 is TGCAGCGTTGAATGGAACAGCGGGGAGCTGTTTTTT. Amino acids: CSVEWNSGELFF.

This sequence joins TRBV2 and TRBJ2-7; D is possibly TRBD2 (6 bases). The germline CDR1 and CDR2 sequences are SNHLY and FYNNEI. V was pared by 6 bases and J by 3 bases, with 18 bases between. The CDR3 loop spans 15 amino acids. The CDR3 loop is CASRRVEVGGYEQYF. The CDR3 DNA sequence: TGTGCCAGCAGGAGGGTAGAAGTGGGGGGCTACGAGCAGTACTTC.

This chain connects TRBV20-1 to TRBJ2-5; TRBD2 is a possible D gene (6 bases). The length of the CDR3 is 14 residues. V lost 1 base to trimming and J lost 5 bases, with 14 bases between them. Germline V lookup: CDR1 DFQATT, CDR2 SNEGSKA (reference sequence). In DNA, the CDR3 is TGCAGTGCTAGAGGACCGGGAGCCCGGGAGACCCAGTACTTC. Translating gives CSARGPGARETQYF.

The chain employs TRBV6-5 and TRBJ1-2; TRBD1 agrees at 8 bases. The CDR3 contains 14 residues. V was pared by 6 bases and J by 7 bases, with 10 bases of the junction left unmatched. Germline CDR1 MNHEY, CDR2 SVGAGI. CDR3 in amino acids: CASRSTGAAGGYTF. The CDR3 nucleotides are TGTGCCAGCAGATCGACAGGGGCCGCCGGTGGCTACACCTTC.

The gene calls are TRBV10-3 and TRBJ1-1; no definite D call. The CDR3 covers 13 residues. Trimming pared 2 bases from V and 2 bases from J, leaving 6 bases between. CDR1 and CDR2 from the germline V gene are ENHRY and SYGVKD. CDR3 nucleotides: TGTGCCATCAGTGAGGGCGGTAACACTGAAGCTTTCTTT. Protein: CAISEGGNTEAFF.

The CDR3: CASSRAQGSYEQYF. The CDR3 bases are TGTGCCAGCAGCCGCGCACAGGGCTCCTACGAGCAGTACTTC. The chain couples TRBV3-1 to TRBJ2-7, with a possible D match to TRBD1 (6 bases). The ends were cut back, 4 bases at V and 0 bases at J, with 10 bases in the middle. The CDR3 length is 14 residues. The V gene's germline CDR1 is LGHDT and CDR2 YNNKEL (reference sequence).

This clonotype appeared a single time. This chain links TRBV30 with TRBJ1-1; 8 nucleotides align to TRBD1. Germline V gene data show CDR1 as GTSNPN and CDR2 as SVGIG (reference sequence). This CDR3 has 14 amino acids. V gave up 8 bases and J gave up 0 bases; unmatched junction bases: 8. CDR3 residues: CARGQGLMNTEAFF. The CDR3, as DNA: TGTGCCCGAGGACAGGGACTTATGAACACTGAAGCTTTCTTT.

This clonotype was recorded once. V and J are TRBV24-1 and TRBJ1-3; D is uncertain. The CDR3 has 12 amino acids. Trimming removed 4 bases from V and 2 bases from J, with 2 bases in between. CDR1 is KGHDR, CDR2 SFDVKD, per germline. Here the CDR3 reads CATSDPGNTIYF. The CDR3, as DNA: TGTGCCACCAGTGACCCTGGAAACACCATATATTTT.